The present entry profiles one T cell receptor (beta chain) with its context. Trimming shortened V by 4 bases and J by 0 bases, and 10 bases separated the two germline ends. CDR3 length: 15 residues. Germline V gene sequence: CDR1 SNHLY, CDR2 FYNNEI. Assay: immunoSEQ multiplex PCR; the TCRdb copy retains only in-frame clones and omits some. The table has about 62,000 clones, approximately 86% seen once. The data originate from a study of OX40 agonist ivuxolimab in advanced cancers. The chain links TRBV2 to TRBJ2-4; perhaps D is TRBD1 or TRBD2 (5 bases each). The sequenced sample was CD4+ or CD8+ T cells sorted from blood, obtained in a trial of the OX40 agonist ivuxolimab. The TCR comes from an adult with an advanced solid tumor such as melanoma, head and neck, liver or kidney cancer. CDR3 amino acids: CASSARDLAKNIQYF. CDR3 in DNA: TGTGCCAGCAGTGCCAGGGACCTAGCCAAAAACATTCAGTACTTC.